This T cell receptor (beta chain) was recovered during a study of glioma-infiltrating T cells. V trimming: 5 bases; J trimming: 2 bases; junction bases outside the gene matches: 3. Germline-derived CDR1 and CDR2 are MNHEY and SMNVEV (reference sequence). The CDR3 runs 14 residues. Amplification of TCR alpha and beta CDR3 regions from RNA used iRepertoire nested multiplex PCR. Input was roughly 85-450 ng of tissue mRNA or PBMC total RNA. MiXCR, run by TCRdb on the multiplex PCR reads, gives a single entry per CDR3 protein. The sample lists over 140,000 distinct CDR3 sequences, more than 35% seen once, with around 18% in the top ten. Worth noting for this clonotype: As yet, its antigen is unknown.

Findings and limits, study-wide: Only very few CDR3 sequences appeared in both tissue and blood. Gliomas, especially low-grade, showed above-expected tissue-blood divergence; non-neoplastic patients showed below.

Input material: glioma tissue, nonneoplastic brain tissue, or PBMCs (not recorded which). The receptor was derived from a human donor with low-grade glioma or glioblastoma, undergoing nonglioma brain surgery, or in good health (not recorded which). The chain recombines TRBV27 with TRBJ1-5, with 7 bases matching TRBD1. CDR3 DNA sequence: TGTGCCAGCAGTCCCGGACAGGGCAATCAGCCCCAGCATTTT. Its translation: CASSPGQGNQPQHF.